The rows below give T cell receptor beta chains drawn from one sample of a study of blood T cells in healthy people across ages. TCRdb reprocessed the 5' RACE reads via MiXCR and lists one record per CDR3 protein. The sample shows some 900,000 distinct CDR3 sequences, roughly 43% of them seen only once. Sequences were obtained from blood. The receptors derive from a man between 25 and 39 years old in good health. Each CDR3 is given with its conserved first and last residue. The D gene is left open where the match is weak. Clone size appears in some rows only: once, few, many, or a class for an expanded clone.

CDR3 length	D gene	clone size	V gene	J gene	CDR3 DNA	CDR3 protein
15	TRBD1	NA	TRBV7-2	TRBJ2-1	TGTGCCAGCAGCGTAACAGGGGTTTCCTACAATGAGCAGTTCTTC	CASSVTGVSYNEQFF
13	NA	few	TRBV20-1	TRBJ1-2	TGCAGTGCTAGAGAGGACGGTGAGAAAGGCTACACCTTC	CSAREDGEKGYTF
13	NA	NA	TRBV27	TRBJ1-5	TGTGCCAGCACCCCGGACAGCGGGGGGCCCCAGCATTTT	CASTPDSGGPQHF
13	NA	NA	TRBV6-5	TRBJ2-3	TGTGCCAGCAGGTCTACAGGGCCAGATACGCAGTATTTT	CASRSTGPDTQYF
11	NA	NA	TRBV2	TRBJ2-7	TGTGCCAGCAGCTACAACAAGGAACAGTACTTC	CASSYNKEQYF
20	TRBD2	few	TRBV4-1	TRBJ2-4	TGCGCCAGCAGCCAAGCCCTCTCCGGGGGGGACCTAATAGCCAAAAACATTCAGTACTTC	CASSQALSGGDLIAKNIQYF
15	TRBD2	NA	TRBV6-5	TRBJ2-7	TGTGCCAGCAGTTACTCGGTAGCGGGAACCTACGAGCAGTACTTC	CASSYSVAGTYEQYF
13	NA	few	TRBV20-1	TRBJ2-3	TGCAGTGCTAGCTCGCCTAGCACAGATACGCAGTATTTT	CSASSPSTDTQYF
14	TRBD1	few	TRBV7-2	TRBJ2-4	TGTGCCAGCAGTTGGGACAGGGAAAAAAACATTCAGTACTTC	CASSWDREKNIQYF
12	NA	few	TRBV18	TRBJ1-1	TGTGCCAGCTCACTACAGGGTTTCGAAGCTTTCTTT	CASSLQGFEAFF
14	NA	NA	TRBV3-1	TRBJ2-5	TGTGCCAGCACCAAACGGGCAAACCAGGAGACCCAGTACTTC	CASTKRANQETQYF
15	NA	many	TRBV5-1	TRBJ1-2	TGCGCCAGCAGCCCCCTTGGGGGGTTCAACTATGGCTACACCTTC	CASSPLGGFNYGYTF
15	TRBD2	NA	TRBV28	TRBJ2-7	TGTGCCAGCAGACCTATAGCGGGGGGTTCTCACGAGCAGTACTTC	CASRPIAGGSHEQYF
12	NA	NA	TRBV18	TRBJ1-1	TGTGCCAGCTCATACAAGAACACTGAAGCTTTCTTT	CASSYKNTEAFF
16	NA	few	TRBV5-1	TRBJ2-7	TGCGCCAGCAGCTTGGCTCCGGGCCAAGCTTCCTACGAGCAGTACTTC	CASSLAPGQASYEQYF
16	NA	once	TRBV5-1	TRBJ2-7	TGCGCCAGCAGCTTGGATTCACAGGCGACCTCCTACGAGCAGTACTTC	CASSLDSQATSYEQYF
15	NA	few	TRBV28	TRBJ2-7	TGTGCCAGCAGTCGAATCGCAGGGAGCTCCTACGAGCAGTACTTC	CASSRIAGSSYEQYF
14	NA	many	TRBV7-2	TRBJ2-7	TGTGCCAGCAGCTTAGAGGCAGGGAACTACGAGCAGTACTTC	CASSLEAGNYEQYF
12	NA	NA	TRBV12-3/TRBV12-4	TRBJ2-7	TGTGCCAGCAGTTTTATTCCCTACGAGCAGTACTTC	CASSFIPYEQYF
13	TRBD1	NA	TRBV11-2	TRBJ1-2	TGTGCCAGCAGCTCGTGGGACAGAGATGGCTACACCTTC	CASSSWDRDGYTF
15	NA	NA	TRBV28	TRBJ2-3	TGTGCCAGCAGTTCCGCCGCGCCCGGGACCAGAGCGCAGTATTTT	CASSSAAPGTRAQYF
12	NA	few	TRBV20-1	TRBJ2-5	TGCAGTGCCCCGGGAGATCAAGAGACCCAGTACTTC	CSAPGDQETQYF
16	TRBD1	NA	TRBV7-2	TRBJ2-1	TGTGCCAGCAGCTTAGTCCCCGGGACAGGTAGGAATGAGCAGTTCTTC	CASSLVPGTGRNEQFF
15	TRBD1	NA	TRBV27	TRBJ2-7	TGTGCCAGCAGTTTATACGCGACAGGGACCTACGAGCAGTACTTC	CASSLYATGTYEQYF
14	NA	NA	TRBV29-1	TRBJ1-1	TGCAGCGTTTCCCCTGACAGGCTGAACACTGAAGCTTTCTTT	CSVSPDRLNTEAFF
14	TRBD1	NA	TRBV27	TRBJ2-5	TGTGCCAGCAGTTGGGACAGGGGGTTAGAGACCCAGTACTTC	CASSWDRGLETQYF
15	NA	NA	TRBV20-1	TRBJ2-3	TGCAGTGCTAGAGAACACAGTACTTCAACAGATACGCAGTATTTT	CSAREHSTSTDTQYF
12	NA	NA	TRBV6-1	TRBJ1-2	TGTGCCAGCAGTGAACTCCGAAATGGCTACACCTTC	CASSELRNGYTF
14	NA	once	TRBV29-1	TRBJ1-2	TGCAGCGTTGATCGGAGGGGGAATGACTATGGCTACACCTTC	CSVDRRGNDYGYTF
14	NA	NA	TRBV5-1	TRBJ2-7	TGCGCCAGCAGCCCCTCACAGGAAAATTACGAGCAGTACTTC	CASSPSQENYEQYF
15	TRBD2	NA	TRBV7-3	TRBJ2-3	TGTGCCAGCAGCTCTAGCGGGGGGGGTGCAGATACGCAGTATTTT	CASSSSGGGADTQYF
14	TRBD2	NA	TRBV2	TRBJ2-5	TGTGCCAGCAGTGATAGCGGGTCCCAAGAGACCCAGTACTTC	CASSDSGSQETQYF
16	TRBD2	NA	TRBV27	TRBJ2-5	TGTGCCAGCAGTTCCCTTAGCGGGGGGAGTACGGAGACCCAGTACTTC	CASSSLSGGSTETQYF
12	NA	few	TRBV6-1	TRBJ2-7	TGTGCCAGCAGGACAGCCTCCTACGAGCAGTACTTC	CASRTASYEQYF
13	NA	NA	TRBV3-1	TRBJ1-1	TGTGCCAGCAGCCAATACAGGGAGGCTGAAGCTTTCTTT	CASSQYREAEAFF
12	NA	many	TRBV12-3/TRBV12-4	TRBJ2-7	TGTGCCAGCAGTTTCGGGGGAATCGAGCAGTACTTC	CASSFGGIEQYF
12	NA	many	TRBV12-3/TRBV12-4	TRBJ1-1	TGCGCCAGCAGCCCGGGAGGAACTGAAGCTTTCTTT	CASSPGGTEAFF
14	NA	once	TRBV29-1	TRBJ2-3	TGCAGCGTGGAGGGACGAGGGAGCACAGGTACGCAGTATTTT	CSVEGRGSTGTQYF
14	NA	NA	TRBV27	TRBJ2-1	TGTGCCAGCAGTTTATTCGCCAGTTACAATGAGCAGTTCTTC	CASSLFASYNEQFF
15	NA	few	TRBV14	TRBJ2-7	TGTGCCAGCAGCCCCACTGCGTGGGCCTCCTACGAGCAGTACTTC	CASSPTAWASYEQYF
16	NA	NA	TRBV25-1	TRBJ2-5	TGTGCCAGCAGTCTCGGCTCAGGACAGCGGGGCGAGACCCAGTACTTC	CASSLGSGQRGETQYF
15	TRBD1	few	TRBV4-3	TRBJ2-6	TGCGCCAGCGGGAGACAGGGGCCTGGGGCCAACGTCCTGACTTTC	CASGRQGPGANVLTF
12	NA	NA	TRBV29-1	TRBJ1-2	TGCAGCGTTGAAGGACAGTTCTATGGCTACACCTTC	CSVEGQFYGYTF
14	NA	NA	TRBV7-2	TRBJ1-3	TGTGCCAGCAGCTTAGGGGGCAGCGAAAACACCATATATTTT	CASSLGGSENTIYF
16	NA	few	TRBV6-6	TRBJ1-5	TGTGCCAGCAGTTTAAGGGGACCGAACCGCAATCAGCCCCAGCATTTT	CASSLRGPNRNQPQHF
15	TRBD2	NA	TRBV9	TRBJ2-1	TGTGCCAGCAGCTTGAGCGGGGGGGAGAACAATGAGCAGTTCTTC	CASSLSGGENNEQFF
13	NA	NA	TRBV2	TRBJ1-2	TGTGCCAGCAGGATGGACAGAAACTATGGCTACACCTTC	CASRMDRNYGYTF
16	NA	NA	TRBV6-5	TRBJ2-3	TGTGCCAGCAGTTACTCCCACAGCTCCGGGATAGATACGCAGTATTTT	CASSYSHSSGIDTQYF
16	NA	NA	TRBV12-3/TRBV12-4	TRBJ1-2	TGTGCCAGCAGCTTTCTAGGGGCAGGGGAATACTATGGCTACACCTTC	CASSFLGAGEYYGYTF
15	NA	once	TRBV6-4	TRBJ2-1	TGTGCCAGCAGTGACTCCGCAGGGGATCACAATGAGCAGTTCTTC	CASSDSAGDHNEQFF
16	TRBD1	NA	TRBV5-1	TRBJ1-4	TGCGCCAGCAGCTTGAATCCGGGACAGGGGAATGAAAAACTGTTTTTT	CASSLNPGQGNEKLFF
17	NA	NA	TRBV14	TRBJ1-1	TGTGCCAGCAGCCCCTTCGCGAGGATCAAGGGAGACACTGAAGCTTTCTTT	CASSPFARIKGDTEAFF
14	NA	few	TRBV20-1	TRBJ2-5	TGCAGTGCAAGGGGGGACAACTTTCAAGAGACCCAGTACTTC	CSARGDNFQETQYF